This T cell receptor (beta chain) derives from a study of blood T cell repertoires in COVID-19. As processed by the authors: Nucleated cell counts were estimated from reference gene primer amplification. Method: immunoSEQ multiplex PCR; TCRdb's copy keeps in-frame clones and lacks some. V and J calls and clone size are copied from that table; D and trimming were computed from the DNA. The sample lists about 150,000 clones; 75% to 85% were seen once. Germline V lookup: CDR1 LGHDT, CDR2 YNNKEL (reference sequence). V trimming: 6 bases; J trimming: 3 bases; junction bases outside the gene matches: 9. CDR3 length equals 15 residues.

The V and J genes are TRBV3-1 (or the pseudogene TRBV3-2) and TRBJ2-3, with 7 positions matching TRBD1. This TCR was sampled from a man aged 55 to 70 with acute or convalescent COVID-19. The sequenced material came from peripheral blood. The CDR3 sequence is CASRIQGGPTDTQYF. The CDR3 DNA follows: TGTGCCAGCAGGATACAAGGGGGCCCGACAGATACGCAGTATTTT.